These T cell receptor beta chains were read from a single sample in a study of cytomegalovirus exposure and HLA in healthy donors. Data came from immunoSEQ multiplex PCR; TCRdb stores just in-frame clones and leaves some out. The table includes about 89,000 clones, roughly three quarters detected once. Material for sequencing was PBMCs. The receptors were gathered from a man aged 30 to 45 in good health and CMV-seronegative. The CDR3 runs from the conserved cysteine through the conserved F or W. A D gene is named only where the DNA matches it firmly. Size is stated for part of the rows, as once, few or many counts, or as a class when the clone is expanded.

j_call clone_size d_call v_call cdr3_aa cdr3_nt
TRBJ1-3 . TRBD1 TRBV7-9 CSTRSTGGSGNTIYF TGTTCCACTCGGTCGACAGGGGGCTCTGGAAACACCATATATTTT
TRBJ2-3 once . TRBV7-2 CASSLSLGGGTDTQYF TGTGCCAGCAGCCTATCACTAGGGGGGGGCACAGATACGCAGTATTTT
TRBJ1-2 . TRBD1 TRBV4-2 CASSQDRGQGFGSYTF TGTGCCAGCAGCCAAGATCGAGGACAGGGGTTTGGGAGCTACACCTTC
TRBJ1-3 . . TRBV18 CASSANLQGSGNTIYF TGTGCCAGCTCAGCCAACTTGCAGGGATCGGGAAACACCATATATTTT
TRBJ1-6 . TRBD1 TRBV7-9 CASSFGQGYSPLHF TGTGCCAGCAGCTTTGGACAGGGCTATTCACCCCTCCACTTT
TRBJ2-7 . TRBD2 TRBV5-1 CASSLLAGSSYEQYF TGCGCCAGCAGCTTACTAGCGGGTTCCTCCTACGAGCAGTACTTC
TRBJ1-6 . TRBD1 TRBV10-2 CASRGDRRVAYNSPLHF TGCGCCAGCAGGGGGGACAGGCGAGTCGCCTATAATTCACCCCTCCACTTT
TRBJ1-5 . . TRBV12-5 CASGLDRDQPQHF TGTGCTAGTGGTTTGGACAGGGATCAGCCCCAGCATTTT
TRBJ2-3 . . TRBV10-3 CAIGLGADTQYF TGTGCCATCGGTCTCGGGGCAGATACGCAGTATTTT
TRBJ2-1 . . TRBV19 CASSSGYSYNEQFF TGTGCCAGTAGTAGCGGGTATTCCTACAATGAGCAGTTCTTC
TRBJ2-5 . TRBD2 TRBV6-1 CASSTQAGLQETQYF TGTGCCAGCAGCACTCAAGCGGGGCTGCAAGAGACCCAGTACTTC
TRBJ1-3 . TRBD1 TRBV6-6 CASSDRGISGNTIYF TGTGCCAGCAGTGACAGGGGGATATCTGGAAACACCATATATTTT
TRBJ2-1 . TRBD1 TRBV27 CASSRQGYYNEQFF TGTGCCAGCAGCCGACAGGGCTACTACAATGAGCAGTTCTTC
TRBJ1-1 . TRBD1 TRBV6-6 CASSYSGQGASEAFF TGTGCCAGCAGTTACTCGGGACAGGGGGCTTCTGAAGCTTTCTTT
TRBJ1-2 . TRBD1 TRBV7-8 CASSLTPGTGENYGYTF TGTGCCAGCAGCTTAACCCCAGGGACAGGGGAAAACTATGGCTACACCTTC
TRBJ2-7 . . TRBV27 CASSWRGGYEQYF TGTGCCAGCAGCTGGAGGGGTGGCTACGAGCAGTACTTC
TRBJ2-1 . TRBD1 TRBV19 CASRSGTGDYNEQFF TGTGCCAGTAGGTCCGGGACAGGGGACTACAATGAGCAGTTCTTC
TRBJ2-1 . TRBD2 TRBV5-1 CASRGVGGIDEQFF TGCGCCAGCAGGGGGGTGGGGGGGATCGATGAGCAGTTCTTC
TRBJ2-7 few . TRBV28 CASSLTGSSYEQYF TGTGCCAGCAGCCTGACAGGTAGCTCCTACGAGCAGTACTTC
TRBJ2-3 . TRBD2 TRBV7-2 CASSARLAGGVYF TGTGCCAGCAGCGCCAGACTAGCGGGGGGGGTGTATTTT
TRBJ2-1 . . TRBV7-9 CASSPQEEGIPHNEQFF TGTGCCAGCAGCCCCCAGGAGGAGGGAATCCCTCACAATGAGCAGTTCTTC
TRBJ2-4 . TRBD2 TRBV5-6 CASSGRTSGKGIQYF TGTGCCAGCAGCGGGAGGACTAGCGGGAAAGGAATTCAGTACTTC
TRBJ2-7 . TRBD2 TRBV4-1 CASSVTVGRNEQYF TGCGCCAGCAGCGTAACAGTCGGGAGGAACGAGCAGTACTTC
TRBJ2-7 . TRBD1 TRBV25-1 CASSKIGQGREQYF TGTGCCAGCAGTAAAATTGGACAGGGGCGCGAGCAGTACTTC
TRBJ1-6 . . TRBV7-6 CASSLGGNSPLHF TGTGCCAGCAGCTTGGGGGGAAATTCACCCCTCCACTTT
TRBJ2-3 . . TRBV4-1 CASSQGATDTQYF TGCGCCAGCAGCCAAGGGGCTACAGATACGCAGTATTTT
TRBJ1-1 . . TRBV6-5 CASSITVNTEAFF TGTGCCAGCAGTATTACAGTGAACACTGAAGCTTTCTTT
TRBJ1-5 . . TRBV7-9 CASSLSSNQPQHF TGTGCCAGCAGCTTATCCTCGAATCAGCCCCAGCATTTT
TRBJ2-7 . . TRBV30 CAWSGQPWGQFSYEQYF TGTGCCTGGAGTGGACAACCTTGGGGGCAGTTTTCCTACGAGCAGTACTTC
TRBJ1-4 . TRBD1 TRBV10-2 CASSERDRGLGKLFF TGCGCCAGCAGTGAGCGGGACAGGGGATTGGGTAAACTGTTTTTT
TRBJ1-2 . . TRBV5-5 CASSLVQFYGYTF TGTGCCAGCAGCTTGGTGCAGTTCTATGGCTACACCTTC
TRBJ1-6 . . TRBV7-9 CASSMSDSPLHF TGTGCCAGCAGTATGAGCGATTCACCCCTCCACTTT
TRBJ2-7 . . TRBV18 CASSLRQAYEQYF TGTGCCAGCTCACTTCGACAGGCCTACGAGCAGTACTTC
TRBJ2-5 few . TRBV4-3 CASSQASGHYQETQYF TGCGCCAGCAGCCAAGCGTCAGGACATTACCAAGAGACCCAGTACTTC
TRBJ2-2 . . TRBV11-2 CASRTQNRDTGELFF TGTGCCAGCAGAACCCAAAACAGGGACACCGGGGAGCTGTTTTTT
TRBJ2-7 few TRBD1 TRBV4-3 CASSQDASGTGYEQYF TGCGCCAGCAGCCAAGATGCCTCCGGGACAGGCTACGAGCAGTACTTC
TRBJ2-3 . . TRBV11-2 CASSEDRTDTQYF TGTGCCAGCAGCGAAGATCGGACAGATACGCAGTATTTT
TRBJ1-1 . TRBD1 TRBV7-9 CASSLGDSTEAFF TGTGCCAGCAGCTTAGGGGACAGCACTGAAGCTTTCTTT
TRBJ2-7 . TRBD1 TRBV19 CASSTGTGGYEQYF TGTGCCAGTAGTACCGGGACAGGGGGTTACGAGCAGTACTTC
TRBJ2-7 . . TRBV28 CASSPGGQKSEQYF TGTGCCAGCAGCCCCGGGGGACAGAAATCCGAGCAGTACTTC
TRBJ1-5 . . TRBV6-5 CASSYSLNSNQPQHF TGTGCCAGCAGTTACTCCCTTAATAGCAATCAGCCCCAGCATTTT
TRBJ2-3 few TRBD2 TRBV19 CASSSRTSGRTDTQYF TGTGCCAGTAGTTCCCGGACTAGCGGGCGCACAGATACGCAGTATTTT
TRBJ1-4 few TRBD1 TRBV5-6 CASSLWDRVDEKLFF TGTGCCAGCAGCTTGTGGGACAGGGTGGATGAAAAACTGTTTTTT
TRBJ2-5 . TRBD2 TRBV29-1 CSVASPSGRQETQYF TGCAGCGTTGCAAGTCCTAGCGGGAGGCAAGAGACCCAGTACTTC
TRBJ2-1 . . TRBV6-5 CASSYLGSEQFF TGTGCCAGCAGTTATCTAGGCAGTGAGCAGTTCTTC
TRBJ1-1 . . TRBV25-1 CASSWGGARAEAFF TGTGCCAGCAGCTGGGGGGGGGCGCGGGCTGAAGCTTTCTTT
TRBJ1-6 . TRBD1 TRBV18 CASSRDRVPNNSPLHF TGTGCCAGCTCAAGGGACAGGGTCCCCAATAATTCACCCCTCCACTTT
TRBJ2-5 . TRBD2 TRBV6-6 CASSYAGGGETQYF TGTGCCAGCAGTTACGCGGGAGGAGGAGAGACCCAGTACTTC
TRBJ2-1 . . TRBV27 CASSLVRGRASYNEQFF TGTGCCAGCAGTTTAGTGCGGGGCCGGGCCTCCTACAATGAGCAGTTCTTC
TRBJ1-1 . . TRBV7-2 CASSSTVNTEAFF TGTGCCAGCAGCTCAACAGTAAACACTGAAGCTTTCTTT
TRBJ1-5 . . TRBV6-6 CASSYSRSNQPQHF TGTGCCAGCAGTTACTCACGGAGCAATCAGCCCCAGCATTTT
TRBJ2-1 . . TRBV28 CASSRTGDLYNEQFF TGTGCCAGCAGCCGTACCGGGGACTTGTACAATGAGCAGTTCTTC
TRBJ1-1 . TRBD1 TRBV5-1 CASSIQGNEAFF TGCGCCAGCAGCATACAGGGGAATGAAGCTTTCTTT
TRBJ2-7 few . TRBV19 CASKLTGPGEQYF TGTGCCAGCAAACTTACAGGGCCTGGCGAGCAGTACTTC
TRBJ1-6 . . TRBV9 CASSVDVTGDSPLHF TGTGCCAGCAGCGTAGACGTGACAGGTGATTCACCCCTCCACTTT
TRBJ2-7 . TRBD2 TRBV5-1 CASSLGRVGFSYEQYF TGCGCCAGCAGCTTAGGGAGGGTAGGGTTCTCCTACGAGCAGTACTTC
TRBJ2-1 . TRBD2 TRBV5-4 CASSSKTSGRNNEQFF TGTGCCAGCAGCTCAAAGACTAGCGGGAGGAACAATGAGCAGTTCTTC